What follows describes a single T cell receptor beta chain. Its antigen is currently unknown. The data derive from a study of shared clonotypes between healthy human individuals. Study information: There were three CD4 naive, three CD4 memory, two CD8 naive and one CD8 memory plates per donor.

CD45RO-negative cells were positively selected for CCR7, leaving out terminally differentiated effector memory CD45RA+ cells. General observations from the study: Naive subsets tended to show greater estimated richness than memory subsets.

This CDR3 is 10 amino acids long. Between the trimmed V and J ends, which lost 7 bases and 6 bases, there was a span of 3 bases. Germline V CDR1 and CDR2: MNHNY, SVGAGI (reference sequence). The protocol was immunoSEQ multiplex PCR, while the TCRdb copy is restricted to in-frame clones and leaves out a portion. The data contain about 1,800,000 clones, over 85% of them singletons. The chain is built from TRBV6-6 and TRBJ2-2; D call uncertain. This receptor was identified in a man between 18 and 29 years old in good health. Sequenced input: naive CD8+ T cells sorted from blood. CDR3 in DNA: TGTGCCAGCACCGCCGGGGAGCTGTTTTTT. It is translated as CASTAGELFF.